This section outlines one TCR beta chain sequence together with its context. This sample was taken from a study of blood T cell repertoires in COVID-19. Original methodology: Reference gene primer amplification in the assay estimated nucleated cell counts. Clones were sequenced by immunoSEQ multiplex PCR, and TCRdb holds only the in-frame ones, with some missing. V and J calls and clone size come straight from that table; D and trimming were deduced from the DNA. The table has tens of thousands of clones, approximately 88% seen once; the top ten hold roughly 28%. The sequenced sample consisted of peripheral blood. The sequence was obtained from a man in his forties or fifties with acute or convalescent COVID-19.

DNA of the CDR3: TGTGCCAGCAGTGAAAGCCAGGGGAAAAATGAGCAGTTCTTC. It codes for CASSESQGKNEQFF. The rearrangement joins TRBV6-1 to TRBJ2-1, with a weak D call TRBD1 (6 bases). V gave up 2 bases and J gave up 7 bases, with 12 bases separating them. Germline V gene data show CDR1 as MNHNS and CDR2 as SASEGT. CDR3 size: 14 residues.